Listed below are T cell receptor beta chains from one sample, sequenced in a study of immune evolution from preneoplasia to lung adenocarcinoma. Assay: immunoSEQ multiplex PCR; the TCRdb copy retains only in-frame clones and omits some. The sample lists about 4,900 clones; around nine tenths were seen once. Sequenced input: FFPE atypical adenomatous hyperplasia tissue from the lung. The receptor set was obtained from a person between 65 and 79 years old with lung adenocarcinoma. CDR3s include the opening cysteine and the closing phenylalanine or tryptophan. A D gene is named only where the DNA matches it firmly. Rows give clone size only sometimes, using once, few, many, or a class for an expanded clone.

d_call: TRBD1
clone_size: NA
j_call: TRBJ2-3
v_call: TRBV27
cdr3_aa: CASNHRDRGTDTQYF
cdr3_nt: TGTGCCAGCAACCACCGGGACAGGGGGACAGATACGCAGTATTTT

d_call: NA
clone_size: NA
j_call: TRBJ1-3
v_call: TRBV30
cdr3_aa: CAWAEQAVAIYF
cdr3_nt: TGTGCCTGGGCGGAACAGGCTGTCGCCATATATTTT

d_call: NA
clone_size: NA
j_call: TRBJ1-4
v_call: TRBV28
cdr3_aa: CASSLLVGEKLFF
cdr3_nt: TGTGCCAGCAGTTTATTGGTCGGCGAAAAACTGTTTTTT

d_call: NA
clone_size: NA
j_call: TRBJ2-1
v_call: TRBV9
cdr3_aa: CASSVDLIAEQFF
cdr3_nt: TGTGCCAGCAGCGTAGATTTGATTGCAGAGCAGTTCTTC

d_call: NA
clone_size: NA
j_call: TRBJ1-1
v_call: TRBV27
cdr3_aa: CASSLSENTEAFF
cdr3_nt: TGTGCCAGCAGTTTATCGGAGAACACTGAAGCTTTCTTT

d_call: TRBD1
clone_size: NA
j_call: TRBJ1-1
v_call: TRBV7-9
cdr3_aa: CASSPGTGGMNTEAFF
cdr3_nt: TGTGCCAGCAGCCCGGGGACAGGGGGGATGAACACTGAAGCTTTCTTT

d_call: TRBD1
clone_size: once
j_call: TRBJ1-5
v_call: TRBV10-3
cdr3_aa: CAISESRGTGGVQPQHF
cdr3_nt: TGTGCCATCAGTGAGTCGCGGGGGACAGGGGGCGTTCAGCCCCAGCATTTT

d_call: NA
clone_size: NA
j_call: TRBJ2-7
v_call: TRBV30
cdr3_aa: CAWSTDRLESYEQYF
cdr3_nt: TGTGCCTGGAGTACCGACAGGTTGGAGTCCTACGAGCAGTACTTC

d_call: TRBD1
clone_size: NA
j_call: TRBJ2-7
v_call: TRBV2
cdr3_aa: CASSADRVGYEQYF
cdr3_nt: TGTGCCAGCAGTGCCGACAGGGTAGGTTACGAGCAGTACTTC

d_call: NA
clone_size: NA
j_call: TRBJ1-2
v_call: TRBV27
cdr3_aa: CASSLKGDGYTF
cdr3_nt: TGTGCCAGCAGTTTAAAGGGGGATGGCTACACCTTC

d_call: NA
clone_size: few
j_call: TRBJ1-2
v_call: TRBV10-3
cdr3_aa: CAISESEKGYGYTF
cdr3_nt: TGTGCCATCAGTGAGTCCGAAAAGGGCTATGGCTACACCTTC

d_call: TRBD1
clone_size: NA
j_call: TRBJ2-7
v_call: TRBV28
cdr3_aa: CASRNTGVEQYF
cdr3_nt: TGTGCCAGCAGAAACACAGGGGTCGAGCAGTACTTC

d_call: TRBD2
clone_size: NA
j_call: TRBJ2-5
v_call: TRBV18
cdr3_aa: CASLSGTSQETQYF
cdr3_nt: TGTGCCAGCTTATCCGGGACTAGCCAAGAGACCCAGTACTTC

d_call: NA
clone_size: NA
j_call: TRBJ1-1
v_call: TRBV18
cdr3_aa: CASSRENTPPEAFF
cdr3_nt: TGTGCCAGCTCCAGGGAGAACACTCCCCCTGAAGCTTTCTTT

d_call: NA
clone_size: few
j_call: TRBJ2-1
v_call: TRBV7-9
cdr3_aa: CASSRSPDDEQFF
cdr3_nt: TGTGCCAGCAGCCGTTCACCCGACGATGAGCAGTTCTTC

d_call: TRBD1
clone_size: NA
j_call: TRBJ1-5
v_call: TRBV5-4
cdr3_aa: CASSLGGQGNQPQHF
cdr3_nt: TGTGCCAGCAGCCTTGGAGGACAGGGTAATCAGCCCCAGCATTTT

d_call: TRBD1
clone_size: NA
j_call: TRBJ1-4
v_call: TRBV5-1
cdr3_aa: CASSLLTGRNEKLFF
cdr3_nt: TGCGCCAGCAGCTTACTGACAGGGCGGAATGAAAAACTGTTTTTT

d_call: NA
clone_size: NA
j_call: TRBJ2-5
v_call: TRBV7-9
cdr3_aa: CASSLPNQETQYF
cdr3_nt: TGTGCCAGCAGCTTGCCTAACCAAGAGACCCAGTACTTC

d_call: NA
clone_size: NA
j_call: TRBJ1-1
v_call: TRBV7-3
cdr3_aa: CASSLDTDTEAFF
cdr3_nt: TGTGCCAGCAGCTTAGACACCGACACTGAAGCTTTCTTT

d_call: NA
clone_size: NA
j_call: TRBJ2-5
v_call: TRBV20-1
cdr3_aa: CSGGGQETQYF
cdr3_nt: TGCAGTGGAGGGGGCCAAGAGACCCAGTACTTC

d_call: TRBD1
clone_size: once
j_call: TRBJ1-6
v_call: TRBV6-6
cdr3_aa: CATGSGTGDNSPLHF
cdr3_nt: TGTGCCACCGGTTCCGGGACAGGGGATAATTCACCCCTCCACTTT

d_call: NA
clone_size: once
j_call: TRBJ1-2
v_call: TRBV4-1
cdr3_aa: CASSQELIQGGNYGYTF
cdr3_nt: TGCGCCAGCAGCCAAGAGTTGATCCAGGGAGGTAACTATGGCTACACCTTC

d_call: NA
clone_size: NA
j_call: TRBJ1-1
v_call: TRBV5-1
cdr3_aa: CASSAQVENTEAFF
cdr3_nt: TGCGCCAGCAGCGCCCAGGTCGAGAACACTGAAGCTTTCTTT

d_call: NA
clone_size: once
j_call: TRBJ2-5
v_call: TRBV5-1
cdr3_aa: CASSLVGGQETQYF
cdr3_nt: TGCGCCAGCAGCTTGGTCGGGGGCCAAGAGACCCAGTACTTC

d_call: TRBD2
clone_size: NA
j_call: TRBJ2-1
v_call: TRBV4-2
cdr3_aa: CASSQALSGRDNEQFF
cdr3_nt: TGTGCCAGCAGCCAAGCTCTTAGCGGGAGGGACAATGAGCAGTTCTTC

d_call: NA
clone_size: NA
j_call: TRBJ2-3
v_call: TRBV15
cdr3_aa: CATSRGRGPSTDTQYF
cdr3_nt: TGTGCCACCAGCAGAGGGCGGGGACCCAGCACAGATACGCAGTATTTT

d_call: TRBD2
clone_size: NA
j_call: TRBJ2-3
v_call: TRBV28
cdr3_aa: CASSLGTNPVTDTQYF
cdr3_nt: TGTGCCAGCAGTTTAGGGACTAACCCCGTCACAGATACGCAGTATTTT

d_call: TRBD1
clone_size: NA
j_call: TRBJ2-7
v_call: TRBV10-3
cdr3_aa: CAISEPDREYSYEQYF
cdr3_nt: TGTGCCATCAGTGAACCGGACAGGGAGTACTCCTACGAGCAGTACTTC

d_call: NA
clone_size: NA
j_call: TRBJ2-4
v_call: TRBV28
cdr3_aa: CASSHTGKGLDIQYF
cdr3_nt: TGTGCCAGCAGTCATACAGGGAAGGGTCTGGACATTCAGTACTTC